The 8 T cell receptor beta chains below all came from one sample that was sequenced in a study of shared clonotypes between healthy human individuals. Using immunoSEQ multiplex PCR, the repertoire was profiled, and TCRdb retains in-frame clones only, with some absent. Among 1 million to 1.3 million clones listed, roughly 74% were seen once. The sequenced sample was memory CD4+ T cells from PBMCs. Subset denoted: CD45RA-negative fraction. Receptors were obtained from a young man in good health. Some clones in this sample may be carry-over from other donors' samples.

The rearrangement links TRBV5-1 to TRBJ1-2, with TRBD1 as a possible D gene (6 bases). Germline loops: CDR1 SGHRS, CDR2 YFSETQ. This CDR3 spans 17 amino acids. The ends were cut back, 1 base at V and 2 bases at J, with 18 bases in the middle. For the CDR3, the DNA is TGCGCCAGCAGCTTGAGCGCCGGACAGCGGCGGAACTATGGCTACACCTTC. Amino acids: CASSLSAGQRRNYGYTF.

Comments on this clone: Being one base from a much bigger clone, this may be a read error. The same CDR3 arises from other DNA sequences in this sample as well. This rearrangement joins TRBV6-5 to TRBJ2-7; the D is unclear. The ends were cut back, 6 bases at V and 0 bases at J, with 6 bases in the middle. Germline V CDR1 and CDR2: MNHEY, SVGAGI. The CDR3 is 12 amino acids. Here the CDR3 DNA reads TGTGCCAGCAGGGCTAGCTCCTACGAGCAGTACTTC. Encoded protein: CASRASSYEQYF.

The V and J genes are TRBV6-1 and TRBJ1-4; no definite D call. Per germline, CDR1 MNHNS and CDR2 SASEGT. This CDR3 region has 14 residues. V gave up 6 bases and J gave up 0 bases, with 8 bases separating them. CDR3 sequence reads: CASRPGSTNEKLFF. The DNA for the CDR3 is TGTGCCAGCAGACCGGGCTCAACTAATGAAAAACTGTTTTTT.

The gene calls are TRBV7-9 and TRBJ1-4; D might be TRBD1 (6 bases). Trimming left V 5 bases short and J 5 bases short, with 15 bases between. This CDR3 is 15 amino acids long. CDR1 and CDR2 (germline): SEHNR, FQNEAQ (reference sequence). CDR3 residues: CASSNLRGANEKLFF. DNA for the CDR3: TGTGCCAGCAGCAACCTCAGGGGCGCCAATGAAAAACTGTTTTTT.

The chain recombines TRBV7-3 with TRBJ2-1, with 10 bases fitting TRBD2. J gave up 4 bases and V 5 bases, and 5 bases lay outside the gene matches. CDR1 is SGHTA and CDR2 is FQGTGA in the germline V gene. This CDR3 contains 15 residues. The DNA for the CDR3 is TGTGCCAGCAGCCAATGGACTAGCGGTTACAATGAGCAGTTCTTC. This encodes CASSQWTSGYNEQFF.

This clone came up a few times. The rearrangement uses TRBV5-4 and TRBJ2-5; D unresolved. The ends were cut back, 4 bases at V and 4 bases at J, with 11 bases in the middle. This CDR3 contains 13 residues. Germline V CDR1 and CDR2: SGHNT, YYREEE (reference sequence). CDR3: CASSNSPGETQYF. DNA for the CDR3: TGTGCCAGCAGCAACTCGCCAGGAGAGACCCAGTACTTC. Supplemented by reference TRBV5-4 and TRBJ2-5, the full variable domain reads ETGVTQSPTHLIKTRGQQVTLRCSSQSGHNTVSWYQQALGQGPQFIFQYYREEENGRGNFPPRFSGLQFPNYSSELNVNALELDDSALYLCASSNSPGETQYFGPGTRLLVL.

Concerning this clone itself: Other DNA sequences from this sample encode an identical CDR3 as well. This sequence joins TRBV5-1 and TRBJ2-5, with D uncertain. CDR3 length: 12 amino acids. V shed 7 bases and J shed 0 bases, with 7 bases lying between them. Germline V lookup: CDR1 SGHRS, CDR2 YFSETQ. The CDR3 spells CASSTDQETQYF. As DNA, the CDR3 is TGCGCCAGCTCTACAGACCAAGAGACCCAGTACTTC.

V usage is TRBV18 and J usage is TRBJ2-3; TRBD2 aligns across 13 bases. The germline gives CDR1 KGHSH, CDR2 LQKENI. The CDR3 runs to 17 residues. V was clipped by 6 bases and J by 2 bases; unmatched bases: 8. CDR3 region: CASSAKGLAGYTDTQYF. In DNA form, the CDR3 reads TGTGCCAGCTCGGCTAAGGGACTAGCGGGATACACAGATACGCAGTATTTT.